The next 21 T cell receptor beta chains were all read from a single sample in a study of naive and memory T cell subsets. Two oligonucleotides, mixed equimolar, formed the beta constant-region primer covering TRBC1 and TRBC2. TCRdb re-derived calls from the UMI-ligation and nested PCR reads in MiXCR, one entry per CDR3 protein. The sample carries under 150,000 distinct CDR3 sequences, over 15% recorded once. The sequenced sample consisted of naive CD4+ T cells from blood. The receptor set was obtained from a human donor in good health.

This rearrangement joins TRBV28 to TRBJ1-2, with D unclear. Trimming shortened V by 7 bases and J by 4 bases, and 7 bases separated the two germline ends. This CDR3 region has 11 residues. Germline loops: CDR1 MDHEN, CDR2 SYDVKM. CDR3 bases: TGTGCCAGCACCTCCACCTATGGCTACACCTTC. This gives the protein CASTSTYGYTF.

This clonotype was counted many times. The chain couples TRBV5-3 to TRBJ2-7; unclear D gene. TRBV5-3 is designated an ORF whose function remains uncertain. Trimming shortened V by 1 base and J by 7 bases, and 12 bases separated the two germline ends. CDR3 length equals 13 residues. The CDR3, as DNA: TGTGCCAGAAGCTTGTGTGCGAGGAAAGAGCAGTACTTC. This sequence encodes CARSLCARKEQYF.

V gene TRBV7-8 combines with J gene TRBJ2-3, with D uncertain. The CDR3 runs to 10 residues. The V and J ends lost 3 bases and 6 bases respectively, with 1 base between them. From germline, CDR1 is SGHVS and CDR2 FQNEAQ. CDR3 sequence: CASSFDTQYF. The CDR3 DNA sequence: TGTGCCAGCAGCTTTGATACGCAGTATTTT.

The chain carries TRBV2 and TRBJ2-3; D tentatively fits TRBD1 or TRBD2 (6 bases each). V was cut by 3 bases and J by 2 bases, with 9 bases left in between. Germline V CDR1 and CDR2: SNHLY, FYNNEI. The CDR3 loop spans 14 amino acids. The CDR3 region is CASSEEGVTDTQYF. The CDR3 DNA follows: TGTGCCAGCAGTGAGGAGGGGGTCACAGATACGCAGTATTTT.

The chain recombines TRBV7-9 with TRBJ1-2; D is undetermined. Germline V gene sequence: CDR1 SEHNR, CDR2 FQNEAQ (reference sequence). V was cut by 4 bases and J by 7 bases, with 7 bases left in between. The CDR3 loop spans 11 amino acids. CDR3 bases: TGTGCCAGCAGCTCCAACGTTGGCTACACCTTC. It is translated as CASSSNVGYTF.

This clonotype has only a few counts. The gene calls are TRBV29-1 and TRBJ2-1; D ambiguous. The CDR3 is 13 amino acids. Germline assignment: CDR1 SQVTM and CDR2 ANQGSEA. Trimming removed 4 bases at V and 6 bases at J, with 13 bases between. CDR3 DNA: TGCAGCGTTGGGGTAAGCGCCCCCAATGAGCAGTTCTTC. Translating it yields CSVGVSAPNEQFF.

In this sample, this clonotype turned up a few times. The chain combines TRBV6-5 with TRBJ2-3, with unresolved D. The CDR3 is made up of 13 amino acids. The germline V gene encodes CDR1 MNHEY and CDR2 SVGAGI. V lost 6 bases and J lost 0, with 7 bases in between. CDR3 in amino acids: CASRPVSTDTQYF. In DNA form, the CDR3 reads TGTGCCAGCAGACCAGTGAGCACAGATACGCAGTATTTT.

The CDR3 reads CASSRDPRGFYEQYF. CDR3 nucleotide sequence: TGCGCCAGCAGCCGGGACCCCCGAGGGTTTTACGAGCAGTACTTC. The V gene is TRBV4-3, the J gene TRBJ2-7, with D perhaps assigned TRBD1 or TRBD2 (5 bases each). V was pared by 4 bases and J by 4 bases, with 17 bases between. This CDR3 region has 15 residues. Germline values: CDR1 LGHNA, CDR2 YSLEER.

The genes are TRBV28 and TRBJ2-2, with TRBD1 as a possible D gene (6 bases). The CDR3 consists of 15 residues. The germline CDR1 and CDR2 sequences are MDHEN and SYDVKM. V lost 5 bases to trimming and J lost 4 bases, with 14 bases between them. CDR3 amino acids: CASSPPTGCTGELFF. The DNA of the CDR3 is TGTGCCAGCAGTCCCCCGACAGGCTGCACCGGGGAGCTGTTTTTT.

To note about this clonotype: Since a much larger clone is just one base distant, this may be a read error. V gene TRBV11-2 combines with J gene TRBJ2-3; D call uncertain. Germline CDR1 reads SGHAT; CDR2 reads FQNNGV. The CDR3 has 13 amino acids. This CDR3 is CVSSLRNVDTQYF. The CDR3 nucleotides are TGTGTCAGCAGCTTAAGGAACGTGGATACGCAGTATTTT.

The table lists this clonotype with a few counts. The rearrangement links TRBV11-2 to TRBJ2-1; D uncertain. The CDR3 runs 13 residues. Per germline, CDR1 SGHAT and CDR2 FQNNGV. The V end was cut by 1 base, the J end by 7 bases, with 8 bases between. CDR3 sequence reads: CASSLGVENEQFF. CDR3 in DNA: TGTGCCAGCAGCTTAGGGGTAGAGAATGAGCAGTTCTTC. Full variable domain (outside the CDR3, taken from reference TRBV11-2 and TRBJ2-1): EAGVAQSPRYKIIEKRQSVAFWCNPISGHATLYWYQQILGQGPKLLIQFQNNGVVDDSQLPKDRFSAERLKGVDSTLKIQPAKLEDSAVYLCASSLGVENEQFFGPGTRLTVL.

This clonotype was seen at least ten times. The CDR3 sequence is CSARVPETGSYGYTF. CDR3 DNA sequence: TGCAGTGCTAGAGTTCCCGAGACAGGGAGCTATGGCTACACCTTC. The chain recombines TRBV20-1 with TRBJ1-2; 7 nucleotides agree with TRBD1. Unmatched junction bases numbered 9, after V lost 1 base and J lost 4 bases. Per germline, CDR1 DFQATT and CDR2 SNEGSKA (reference sequence). The CDR3 extends over 15 amino acids.

V usage is TRBV11-2 and J usage is TRBJ2-7; D call uncertain. Between the trimmed V and J ends, which lost 1 base and 7 bases, there was a span of 14 bases. The CDR3 contains 14 residues. The germline V gene has CDR1 SGHAT and CDR2 FQNNGV. CDR3 sequence (DNA): TGTGCCAGCAGCTTAGGCCCCGTGGACCGTGAGCAGTACTTC. It encodes CASSLGPVDREQYF.

This clonotype was detected ten times or more. The chain joins TRBV12-3 or TRBV12-4 to TRBJ2-7; D not resolved. The V and J ends lost 5 bases and 2 bases respectively, with 16 bases between them. The CDR3 is made up of 15 amino acids. The CDR3 protein is CASSPQQRGAYEQYF. The CDR3 DNA sequence: TGTGCCAGCAGTCCCCAACAGAGAGGAGCCTACGAGCAGTACTTC.

This clonotype was observed at least ten times. The chain carries TRBV21-1 and TRBJ2-2; the DNA was not compared with TRBD2, the D call given in the table. TRBV21-1 is tagged as a pseudogene. The length of the CDR3 is 16 residues. The CDR3 bases are TGTGCCAGCAGCAAAGGGAGCGGAAACTACACCGGGGAGCTGTTTTTT. Translated: CASSKGSGNYTGELFF.

In its sample, this clonotype was seen a few times. The CDR3 spells CASSILAGSTDTQYF. In DNA, the CDR3 is TGTGCCAGCAGTATACTAGCGGGGAGCACAGATACGCAGTATTTT. This sequence joins TRBV6-4 and TRBJ2-3, with 10 bases lining up with TRBD2. Trimming removed 5 bases from V and 0 bases from J; junction bases left unmatched: 2. CDR3 length: 15 residues. CDR1 is MRHNA, CDR2 SNTAGT, per germline.

This clonotype was found a few times. J is TRBJ1-6 and V is TRBV2; weak D call: TRBD1 (5 bases). Between the trimmed V and J ends, which lost 4 bases and 9 bases, there was a span of 16 bases. Looked up from germline, CDR1 is SNHLY and CDR2 is FYNNEI. This CDR3 spans 15 amino acids. CDR3 sequence: CASSVRGDSASPLHF. Written as DNA, the CDR3 is TGTGCCAGCAGTGTTCGAGGGGACTCTGCTTCACCCCTCCACTTT.

This chain uses TRBV4-2 with TRBJ2-5; D is possibly TRBD1 (5 bases). This CDR3 is built from 13 residues. Germline V CDR1 and CDR2: LGHNA, YNFKEQ. The V end lost 4 bases, the J end lost 5 bases, and 11 bases lay between the germline ends. The CDR3 region has the DNA TGTGCCAGCAGCCGAGAGACAGATGAGACCCAGTACTTC. This encodes CASSRETDETQYF.

This clonotype appeared many times. The chain has TRBV6-5 and TRBJ2-5, with D uncertain. The CDR3 covers 13 residues. Trimming left V 6 bases short and J 2 bases short, with 10 bases between. CDR1 is MNHEY, CDR2 SVGAGI, per germline. For the CDR3, the DNA is TGTGCCAGCAGGCTGCTAGGGCAAGAGACCCAGTACTTC. This translates into CASRLLGQETQYF.

This clonotype has ten or more counts. This chain connects TRBV20-1 to TRBJ2-2; D is undetermined. The CDR3 covers 16 residues. The V gene's germline CDR1 is DFQATT and CDR2 SNEGSKA (reference sequence). Trimming left V 1 base short and J 1 base short, with 13 bases between. The CDR3 sequence: CSARGPRTGNTGELFF. CDR3 in DNA: TGCAGTGCTAGAGGACCCAGGACGGGGAACACCGGGGAGCTGTTTTTT.

This clonotype was counted many times. The chain uses TRBV29-1 and TRBJ1-4; 8 positions agree with TRBD1. Germline V gene lookup returns CDR1 SQVTM and CDR2 ANQGSEA. Losses at the gene ends were 4 bases for V and 8 bases for J; bases not matched to a gene: 6. The CDR3 runs 13 residues. For the CDR3, the DNA is TGCAGCGTTGCGGGACAGGCAGGAGAAAAACTGTTTTTT. Residues: CSVAGQAGEKLFF.